This T cell receptor beta chain came from a study of cytomegalovirus exposure and HLA in healthy donors. The PCR had 60 Vbeta and 13 Jbeta primers. TCRdb keeps only in-frame clones here, not all; method: immunoSEQ multiplex PCR. The repertoire holds about 130,000 clones, around 83% seen once, with 1% to 1.5% in the top ten. Germline V gene lookup returns CDR1 SGHRS and CDR2 YFSETQ. Between the trimmed V and J ends, which lost 3 bases and 3 bases, there was a span of 17 bases. This CDR3 is 16 amino acids long. Sequenced sample: PBMCs. The rearrangement joins TRBV5-1 to TRBJ2-3; possible D gene TRBD1, 6 bases. The receptor was derived from a girl aged 2 to 10 in good health and CMV-seronegative. CDR3 residues: CASSYIFAQGTDTQYF. The CDR3 DNA follows: TGCGCCAGCAGCTACATATTTGCCCAGGGGACAGATACGCAGTATTTT.